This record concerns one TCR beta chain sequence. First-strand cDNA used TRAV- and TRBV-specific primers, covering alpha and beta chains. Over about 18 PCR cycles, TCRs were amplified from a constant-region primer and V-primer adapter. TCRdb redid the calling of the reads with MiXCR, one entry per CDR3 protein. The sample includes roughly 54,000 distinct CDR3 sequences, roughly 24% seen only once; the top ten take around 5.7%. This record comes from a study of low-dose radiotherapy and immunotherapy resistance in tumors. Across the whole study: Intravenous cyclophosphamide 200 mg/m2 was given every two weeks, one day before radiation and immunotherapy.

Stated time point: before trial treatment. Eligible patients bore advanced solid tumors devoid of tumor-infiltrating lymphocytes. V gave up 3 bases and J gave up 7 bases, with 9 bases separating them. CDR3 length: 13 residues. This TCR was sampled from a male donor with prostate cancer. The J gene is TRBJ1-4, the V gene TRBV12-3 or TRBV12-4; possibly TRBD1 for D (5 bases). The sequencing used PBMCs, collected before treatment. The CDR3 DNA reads TGTGCCAGCAGTTTGGCGGGGACTGAAAAACTGTTTTTT. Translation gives CASSLAGTEKLFF.